This TCR beta chain was retrieved from a study of OX40 agonist ivuxolimab in advanced cancers. Study-level background: The study treated patients with ivuxolimab, an agonistic anti-OX40 (CD134) antibody. The dose-escalation cohort was approximately 85% male, with a mean age of around 60 years, ranging roughly 23 to 85. Allowance was made for prior anti-PD-1, anti-PD-L1 or anti-CTLA-4 therapy, and about 37% had some. Study-wide results and caveats: Dosing at 0.1 to 3.0 mg/kg was accompanied by clonal expansion of CD4+ and CD8+ blood T cells by week 6.

Concerning this clone itself: Antigen unknown.

Some clones are missing from TCRdb's copy, which holds only in-frame ones; the method was immunoSEQ multiplex PCR. The sample has tens of thousands of clones; around 85% are singletons. The germline V gene has CDR1 LNHDA and CDR2 SQIVND (reference sequence). This CDR3 is 14 amino acids long. Between the trimmed V and J ends, which lost 10 bases and 2 bases, there was a span of 17 bases. The source is an adult with an advanced solid tumor such as melanoma, head and neck, liver or kidney cancer. The chain employs TRBV19 and TRBJ1-1; D call uncertain. This specimen was CD4+ or CD8+ T cells sorted from blood, taken in a trial of the OX40 agonist ivuxolimab. The chain's CDR3 is CATLRRAGNTEAFF. The CDR3 region has the DNA TGTGCCACCCTACGACGGGCAGGAAACACTGAAGCTTTCTTT. Filled out from reference TRBV19 and TRBJ1-1, the complete variable domain reads DGGITQSPKYLFRKEGQNVTLSCEQNLNHDAMYWYRQDPGQGLRLIYYSQIVNDFQKGDIAEGYSVSREKKESFPLTVTSAQKNPTAFYLCATLRRAGNTEAFFGQGTRLTVV.